The next 32 T cell receptor beta chains were all read from a single sample in a study of beta chain features in type 1 diabetes. Antigen specificity for these receptors is unknown. Study-wide findings and caveats: TCRB CDR3 length was moderately but significantly reduced in all four CD4+ subsets of Type 1 diabetes patients.

TCRB transcripts that were expressed got sequenced, as all of the isolated RNA had been reverse transcribed. Profiled with immunoSEQ multiplex PCR; TCRdb holds only in-frame clones, not every one. The data hold about 27,000 clones, with 55% to 60% observed a single time. The sequencing input was Tregs from blood. These receptors all come from a woman under 30 with type 1 diabetes.

The chain couples TRBV18 to TRBJ2-7, with 7 bases lining up with TRBD1. The CDR3 contains 17 residues. Germline CDR1 is KGHSH and CDR2 is LQKENI. J gave up 2 bases and V 1 base, and 11 bases lay outside the gene matches. The CDR3 loop reads CASSPRGTDVGPYEQYF. The CDR3, as DNA: TGTGCCAGCTCACCACGAGGGACAGATGTCGGCCCCTACGAGCAGTACTTC.

This rearrangement joins TRBV9 to TRBJ2-1; D unresolved. The length of the CDR3 is 14 residues. The germline V gene encodes CDR1 SGDLS and CDR2 YYNGEE. Deletions cut 0 bases from V and 7 bases from J, with 11 bases between. In DNA, the CDR3 is TGTGCCAGCAGCGTAGCTACTGTCACTAATGAGCAGTTCTTC. It is translated as CASSVATVTNEQFF.

The chain uses TRBV28 and TRBJ2-1; 9 bases map to TRBD2. Trimming cost V 5 bases and J 1 base; bases outside gene matches: 9. The CDR3 has 17 residues. Germline V gene lookup returns CDR1 MDHEN and CDR2 SYDVKM. The CDR3 loop reads CASSIRGAGGSYNEQFF. The DNA for the CDR3 is TGTGCCAGCAGTATCAGAGGGGCGGGAGGGTCCTACAATGAGCAGTTCTTC.

This chain joins TRBV4-2 and TRBJ2-1, with TRBD2 identical over 10 bases. This CDR3 is built from 19 residues. Germline-derived CDR1 and CDR2 are LGHNA and YNFKEQ. J gave up 7 bases and V 3 bases, and 18 bases lay outside the gene matches. This CDR3 reads CASSQGAGGQYNAYNEQFF. CDR3 nucleotide sequence: TGTGCCAGCAGCCAGGGAGCGGGAGGGCAATACAACGCGTATAATGAGCAGTTCTTC.

The chain joins TRBV11-2 to TRBJ2-2; the D gene is possibly TRBD1 (6 bases). This CDR3 is 14 amino acids long. Germline-derived CDR1 and CDR2 are SGHAT and FQNNGV. With 1 base removed from V and 4 bases from J, the gap between germline ends came to 7 bases. The CDR3 spells CASSLGQVTGELFF. As DNA, the CDR3 is TGTGCCAGCAGCTTAGGACAGGTCACCGGGGAGCTGTTTTTT.

This clone was seen a few times. J is TRBJ1-6 and V is TRBV30; D gene unclear. The CDR3 runs to 12 residues. Per the germline V gene, CDR1 is GTSNPN and CDR2 is SVGIG (reference sequence). The V end lost 0 bases, the J end lost 10 bases, and 7 bases lay between the germline ends. CDR3 sequence: CAWSVPASPLHF. The DNA of the CDR3 is TGTGCCTGGAGTGTACCAGCGTCACCCCTCCACTTT.

This sequence joins TRBV7-2 and TRBJ2-7; 7 bases align to TRBD1. The germline CDR1 and CDR2 sequences are SGHTA and FQGNSA. With V trimmed by 1 base and J by 7 bases, 7 bases remained unmatched. The CDR3 totals 14 residues. The CDR3 is CASSLEQGKGEQYV. The CDR3 DNA reads as TGTGCCAGCAGCTTAGAACAGGGGAAGGGAGAGCAGTACGTC.

In its sample, this clone was seen once. The chain employs TRBV6-5 and TRBJ1-1, with TRBD1 as a possible D gene (5 bases). The CDR3 has 11 amino acids. The V end lost 7 bases, the J end lost 3 bases, and 6 bases lay between the germline ends. CDR1 is MNHEY and CDR2 is SVGAGI in the germline V gene. CDR3: CASTGDTEAFF. Here the CDR3 DNA reads TGTGCCAGCACGGGGGACACTGAAGCTTTCTTT.

The chain links TRBV5-1 to TRBJ2-5; 7 bases align to TRBD2. Germline V lookup: CDR1 SGHRS, CDR2 YFSETQ. The CDR3 length is 15 residues. V gave up 3 bases and J gave up 5 bases; unmatched junction bases: 10. The CDR3 loop is CASSSILTGGETQYF. DNA of the CDR3: TGCGCCAGCAGCTCAATCCTAACGGGGGGTGAGACCCAGTACTTC.

The chain has TRBV10-1 and TRBJ2-7, with 15 bases aligning to TRBD2. The CDR3 spans 17 residues. V lost 2 bases to trimming and J lost 4 bases; unmatched junction nucleotides: 6. CDR1 is WNHNN, CDR2 SYGVQD, per germline (reference sequence). The CDR3 DNA is TGCGCCAGCAGTGAGACGATGGGGACTAGCGGGAGGTACGAGCAGTACGTC. This codes for CASSETMGTSGRYEQYV.

This clone has a handful of counts. The rearrangement uses TRBV30 and TRBJ2-5, with TRBD1 as a possible D gene (5 bases). The V and J ends lost 6 bases and 6 bases respectively, with 11 bases between them. The CDR3 extends over 11 amino acids. Germline CDR1 reads GTSNPN; CDR2 reads SVGIG (reference sequence). Here the CDR3 DNA reads TGTGCCTGCGCAGGGTCAAAGACCCAGTACTTC. This codes for CACAGSKTQYF.

V gene TRBV28 combines with J gene TRBJ1-5, with 9 nucleotides matching TRBD1. The CDR3 loop spans 15 amino acids. The ends lost 6 bases at V and 6 bases at J; junction bases unmatched: 9. In germline, CDR1 is MDHEN, CDR2 SYDVKM. The CDR3 is CASSPTGGYGQPQHF. CDR3 nucleotides: TGTGCCAGCAGCCCTACAGGGGGCTACGGTCAGCCCCAGCATTTT.

The gene calls are TRBV5-8 and TRBJ1-2; the D is unclear. V lost 0 bases and J lost 7, with 10 bases in between. Germline V lookup: CDR1 SGHTS, CDR2 YDEGEE. The CDR3 loop spans 13 amino acids. In DNA form, the CDR3 reads TGTGCCAGCAGCTTGGTCCTACGGGGTGGCTACACCTTC. It encodes CASSLVLRGGYTF.

This clone was observed a handful of times. J is TRBJ1-6 and V is TRBV9; 10 nucleotides line up with TRBD1. With V trimmed by 3 bases and J by 6 bases, 6 bases remained unmatched. Germline values: CDR1 SGDLS, CDR2 YYNGEE. This CDR3 has 16 residues. The CDR3 loop is CASSGGTGEGNSPLHF. Written as DNA, the CDR3 is TGTGCCAGCAGCGGGGGGACAGGGGAGGGTAATTCACCCCTCCACTTT. Combining the CDR3 with reference TRBV9 and TRBJ1-6 gives the whole variable domain DSGVTQTPKHLITATGQRVTLRCSPRSGDLSVYWYQQSLDQGLQFLIQYYNGEERAKGNILERFSAQQFPDLHSELNLSSLELGDSALYFCASSGGTGEGNSPLHFGNGTRLTVT.

This clone was seen a handful of times. The chain joins TRBV19 to TRBJ2-1, with D tentatively TRBD1 (6 bases). The V end lost 1 base, the J end lost 8 bases, and 21 bases lay between the germline ends. This CDR3 has 17 residues. Germline V gives CDR1 LNHDA, CDR2 SQIVND (reference sequence). The CDR3 region is CASSIGGYRALFDEQFF. The CDR3 nucleotides are TGTGCCAGTAGTATAGGGGGTTACAGGGCTCTGTTCGATGAGCAGTTCTTC.

The sample holds a few counts of this clone. The rearrangement joins TRBV7-9 to TRBJ2-3; possible D gene TRBD1, 6 bases. This CDR3 has 18 residues. Between the trimmed V and J ends, which lost 4 bases and 2 bases, there was a span of 22 bases. Germline CDR1 and CDR2: SEHNR and FQNEAQ (reference sequence). CDR3 nucleotides: TGTGCCAGCAGCTCGCCCCGTCTAGGGGGAGAGTTCACAGATACGCAGTATTTT. It translates to CASSSPRLGGEFTDTQYF.

The chain employs TRBV27 and TRBJ2-2; a possible D gene is TRBD2 (6 bases). The CDR3 is 17 amino acids. Germline lookup yields CDR1 MNHEY and CDR2 SMNVEV (reference sequence). V was cut by 0 bases and J by 6 bases, with 17 bases left in between. CDR3 loop: CASSLSVFRGGAGELFF. As DNA, the CDR3 is TGTGCCAGCAGTTTATCTGTGTTTAGAGGAGGGGCCGGGGAGCTGTTTTTT.

This clone was counted a few times. The chain uses TRBV28 and TRBJ1-3; 9 nucleotides line up with TRBD1. CDR3 length equals 16 residues. J gave up 1 base and V 3 bases, and 4 bases lay outside the gene matches. The germline V gene has CDR1 MDHEN and CDR2 SYDVKM. The CDR3 protein is CASSFWDRVSGNTIYF. CDR3 coding DNA: TGTGCCAGCAGTTTTTGGGACAGGGTGTCTGGAAACACCATATATTTT.

This chain connects TRBV7-2 to TRBJ1-1; no clear D. The CDR3 contains 14 residues. The V end was cut by 5 bases, the J end by 5 bases, with 15 bases between. The germline V gene has CDR1 SGHTA and CDR2 FQGNSA. CDR3: CASSPPGVGTEAFF. The CDR3 nucleotides are TGTGCCAGCAGCCCGCCCGGGGTGGGAACTGAAGCTTTCTTT.

This clone was counted once. The chain is built from TRBV4-1 and TRBJ1-6, with D possibly matching TRBD1 (5 bases). The CDR3 has 14 amino acids. V lost 1 base, J lost 9 bases, and 10 bases lay in between. Germline loops: CDR1 MGHRA, CDR2 YSYEKL. In DNA, the CDR3 is TGCGCCAGCAGCCAAGCAGGGTTTGGTTCACCCCTCCACTTT. Encoded protein: CASSQAGFGSPLHF.

This rearrangement joins TRBV7-2 to TRBJ2-3; 11 bases map to TRBD2. V lost 1 base to trimming and J lost 6 bases; unmatched junction nucleotides: 9. CDR1 is SGHTA and CDR2 is FQGNSA in the germline V gene. The CDR3 runs to 17 residues. This chain's CDR3 is CASSLVWSSGRLDTQYF. The CDR3 bases are TGTGCCAGCAGCTTAGTATGGTCTAGCGGGAGGTTGGATACGCAGTATTTT.

This clone was detected only a few times. V gene TRBV20-1 combines with J gene TRBJ2-1, with 7 nucleotides matching TRBD2. The trim removed 6 bases at V and 11 bases at J, leaving 7 bases unmatched. There are 11 residues in the CDR3. Germline loops: CDR1 DFQATT, CDR2 SNEGSKA (reference sequence). CDR3 protein: CSAETSAKQFF. CDR3 bases: TGCAGTGCCGAAACTAGCGCGAAGCAGTTCTTC.

A few counts support this clone. This sequence joins TRBV2 and TRBJ1-1; 10 nucleotides match TRBD1. V shed 6 bases and J 2 bases; nucleotides not matched to a gene: 3. Germline-derived CDR1 and CDR2 are SNHLY and FYNNEI. The length of the CDR3 is 14 residues. The CDR3 spells CASSRQGANTEAFF. As DNA, the CDR3 is TGTGCCAGCAGCAGACAGGGGGCCAACACTGAAGCTTTCTTT. Full variable domain (missing parts from reference TRBV2 and TRBJ1-1): EPEVTQTPSHQVTQMGQEVILRCVPISNHLYFYWYRQILGQKVEFLVSFYNNEISEKSEIFDDQFSVERPDGSNFTLKIRSTKLEDSAMYFCASSRQGANTEAFFGQGTRLTVV.

The chain recombines TRBV10-3 with TRBJ2-7; tentative D call: TRBD1 (6 bases). This CDR3 spans 13 amino acids. Germline V CDR1 and CDR2: ENHRY, SYGVKD. V dropped 6 bases and J dropped 2 bases, with 11 bases sitting between them. CDR3 in amino acids: CAIRGTGPYEQYF. The DNA of the CDR3 is TGTGCCATCAGGGGAACAGGGCCCTACGAGCAGTACTTC.

Only a few counts were recorded for this clone. This chain uses TRBV7-9 with TRBJ2-2; 9 bases line up with TRBD1. The CDR3 spans 16 residues. V was clipped by 9 bases and J by 4 bases; unmatched bases: 12. Germline V gene data show CDR1 as SEHNR and CDR2 as FQNEAQ (reference sequence). This CDR3 reads CARNPQGARSTGELFF. The CDR3 DNA follows: TGTGCCAGGAATCCACAGGGGGCCCGGAGCACCGGGGAGCTGTTTTTT.

This clone was counted a few times. The chain combines TRBV7-9 with TRBJ2-2, with D possibly matching TRBD2 (6 bases). V lost 2 bases and J 4 bases, leaving 11 bases between the germline ends. CDR1 SEHNR and CDR2 FQNEAQ come from the germline V gene (reference sequence). CDR3 length: 15 residues. CDR3 sequence (DNA): TGTGCCAGCAGCTTACGGAGGGGAGGCACCGGGGAGCTGTTTTTT. Translation gives CASSLRRGGTGELFF.

This chain connects TRBV4-3 to TRBJ2-1; D uncertain. V was cut by 0 bases and J by 1 base, with 22 bases left in between. The germline CDR1 and CDR2 sequences are LGHNA and YSLEER. There are 20 residues in the CDR3. CDR3 residues: CASSQEYFSEAAKSYNEQFF. In DNA, the CDR3 is TGCGCCAGCAGCCAAGAGTATTTCTCCGAGGCCGCGAAGTCCTACAATGAGCAGTTCTTC.

This clone was observed a handful of times. V is TRBV14 and J is TRBJ2-2, with a possible D match to TRBD2 (5 bases). Trimming removed 4 bases from V and 1 base from J, with 10 bases in between. Germline CDR1 reads SGHDN; CDR2 reads FVKESK. The CDR3 length is 15 residues. CDR3 loop: CASSRPGRNTGELFF. Here the CDR3 DNA reads TGTGCCAGCAGCCGCCCGGGGAGGAACACCGGGGAGCTGTTTTTT.

V and J are TRBV30 and TRBJ1-2, with D perhaps matching TRBD1 (5 bases). CDR1 and CDR2 from the germline V gene are GTSNPN and SVGIG (reference sequence). V lost 8 bases, J lost 6 bases, and 10 bases lay in between. The CDR3 has 10 residues. The CDR3 sequence: CAGRQHGYTF. The CDR3 DNA reads as TGTGCCGGTCGACAGCATGGCTACACCTTC.

The rearrangement joins TRBV28 to TRBJ2-5; weak D call: TRBD1 (6 bases). This CDR3 region has 14 residues. V gave up 5 bases and J gave up 11 bases, with 21 bases separating them. Germline V lookup: CDR1 MDHEN, CDR2 SYDVKM. CDR3 sequence: CASSRLALQGFQYF. CDR3 sequence (DNA): TGTGCCAGCAGTCGCCTGGCCCTACAGGGTTTTCAGTACTTC.

The V and J genes are TRBV21-1 and TRBJ2-4; TRBD2 was called by the table and not checked on the DNA. TRBV21-1 is a known pseudogene. The CDR3 covers 19 residues. CDR3 protein: CASKAKRPTKCMAKNIQYF. The CDR3 DNA follows: TGTGCCAGCAAGGCGAAGCGGCCGACCAAGTGTATGGCCAAAAACATTCAGTACTTC.

The genes are TRBV10-3 and TRBJ2-1; 9 nucleotides line up with TRBD2. V was clipped by 0 bases and J by 4 bases; unmatched bases: 4. The CDR3 is 16 amino acids. The germline V gene encodes CDR1 ENHRY and CDR2 SYGVKD. The CDR3 here is CAISESGSGSYNEQFF. As DNA, the CDR3 is TGTGCCATCAGTGAGTCAGGTAGCGGGAGTTACAATGAGCAGTTCTTC.